The following is a T cell receptor (beta chain) sequence with its context. The sample is drawn from a study of blood T cell repertoires in COVID-19. Whole-study context: Donors in the United States, Italy and Spain gave samples during acute or convalescent COVID-19. The cDNA or gDNA used as material had been derived from T cells, B-cell-depleted T cells, or PBMCs.

Study processing details: From reference gene primer amplification, estimates of nucleated cell counts were derived. Assay used: immunoSEQ multiplex PCR; TCRdb lists only in-frame clones, some missing. The V and J calls and the clone size are those of that table, but D and trimming were determined from the DNA. The table has under 300,000 clones, 80% to 90% seen once; the top ten hold roughly 3.9%. The clonotype comes from a woman aged 40 to 49 with acute or convalescent COVID-19. Sequenced: peripheral blood.

In DNA form, the CDR3 reads TGCGCCAGCAGTGCCGGGACTGAAGCTTTCTTT. Its translation: CASSAGTEAFF. The rearrangement uses TRBV10-1 and TRBJ1-1; D is unclear. The CDR3 extends over 11 amino acids. Looked up from germline, CDR1 is WNHNN and CDR2 is SYGVQD (reference sequence). Between the trimmed V and J ends, which lost 4 bases and 5 bases, there was a span of 5 bases.